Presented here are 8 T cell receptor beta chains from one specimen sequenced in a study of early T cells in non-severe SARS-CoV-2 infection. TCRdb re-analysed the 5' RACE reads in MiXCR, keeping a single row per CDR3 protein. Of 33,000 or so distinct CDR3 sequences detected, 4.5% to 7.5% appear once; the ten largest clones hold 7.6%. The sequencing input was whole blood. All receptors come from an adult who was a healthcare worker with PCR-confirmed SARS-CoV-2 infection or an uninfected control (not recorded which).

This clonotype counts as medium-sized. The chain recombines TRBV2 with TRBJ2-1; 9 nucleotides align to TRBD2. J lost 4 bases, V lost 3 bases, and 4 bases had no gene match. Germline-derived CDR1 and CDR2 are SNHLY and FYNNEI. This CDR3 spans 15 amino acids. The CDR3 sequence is CASSEVAGVYNEQFF. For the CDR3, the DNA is TGTGCCAGCAGTGAGGTAGCGGGAGTGTACAATGAGCAGTTCTTC.

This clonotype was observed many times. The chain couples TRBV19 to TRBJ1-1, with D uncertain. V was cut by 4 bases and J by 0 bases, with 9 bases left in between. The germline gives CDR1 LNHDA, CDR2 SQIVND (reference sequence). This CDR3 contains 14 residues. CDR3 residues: CASSKTVMNTEAFF. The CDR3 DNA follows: TGTGCCAGTAGTAAGACGGTGATGAACACTGAAGCTTTCTTT.

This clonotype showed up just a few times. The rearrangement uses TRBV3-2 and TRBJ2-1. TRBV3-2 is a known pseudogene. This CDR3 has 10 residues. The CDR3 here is CASKTTEKFF. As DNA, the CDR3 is TGTGCCAGCAAAACGACTGAGAAGTTCTTC.

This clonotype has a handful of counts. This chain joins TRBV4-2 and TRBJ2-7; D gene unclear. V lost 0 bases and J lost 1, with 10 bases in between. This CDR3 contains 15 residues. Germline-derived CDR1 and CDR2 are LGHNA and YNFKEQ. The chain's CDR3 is CASSQDSGASYEQYF. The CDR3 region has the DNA TGTGCCAGCAGCCAAGATTCGGGTGCATCCTACGAGCAGTACTTC.

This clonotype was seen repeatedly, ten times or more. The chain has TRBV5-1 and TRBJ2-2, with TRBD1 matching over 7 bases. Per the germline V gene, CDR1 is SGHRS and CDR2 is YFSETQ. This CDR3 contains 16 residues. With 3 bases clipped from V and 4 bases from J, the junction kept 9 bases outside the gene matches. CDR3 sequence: CASSSVLNRGTGELFF. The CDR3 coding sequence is TGCGCCAGCAGCTCAGTCCTAAACAGGGGCACCGGGGAGCTGTTTTTT.

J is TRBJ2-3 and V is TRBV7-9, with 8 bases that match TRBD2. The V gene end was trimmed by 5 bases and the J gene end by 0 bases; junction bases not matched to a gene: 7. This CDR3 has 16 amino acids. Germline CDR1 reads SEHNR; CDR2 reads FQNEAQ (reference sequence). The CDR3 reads CASSAHSGSSTDTQYF. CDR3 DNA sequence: TGTGCCAGCAGCGCCCACAGCGGGAGTAGCACAGATACGCAGTATTTT.

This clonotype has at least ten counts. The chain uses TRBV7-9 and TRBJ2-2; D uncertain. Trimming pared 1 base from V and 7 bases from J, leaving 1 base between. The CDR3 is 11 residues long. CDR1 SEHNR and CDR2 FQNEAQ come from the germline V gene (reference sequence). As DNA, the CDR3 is TGTGCCAGCAGCTTAGTCGGGGAGCTGTTTTTT. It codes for CASSLVGELFF.

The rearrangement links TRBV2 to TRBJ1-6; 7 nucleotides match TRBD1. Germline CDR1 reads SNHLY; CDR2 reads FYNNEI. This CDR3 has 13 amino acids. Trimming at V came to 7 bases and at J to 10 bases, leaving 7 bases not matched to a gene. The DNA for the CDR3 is TGTGCCAGCACGGGGGACAGTCGATCACCCCTCCACTTT. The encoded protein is CASTGDSRSPLHF.